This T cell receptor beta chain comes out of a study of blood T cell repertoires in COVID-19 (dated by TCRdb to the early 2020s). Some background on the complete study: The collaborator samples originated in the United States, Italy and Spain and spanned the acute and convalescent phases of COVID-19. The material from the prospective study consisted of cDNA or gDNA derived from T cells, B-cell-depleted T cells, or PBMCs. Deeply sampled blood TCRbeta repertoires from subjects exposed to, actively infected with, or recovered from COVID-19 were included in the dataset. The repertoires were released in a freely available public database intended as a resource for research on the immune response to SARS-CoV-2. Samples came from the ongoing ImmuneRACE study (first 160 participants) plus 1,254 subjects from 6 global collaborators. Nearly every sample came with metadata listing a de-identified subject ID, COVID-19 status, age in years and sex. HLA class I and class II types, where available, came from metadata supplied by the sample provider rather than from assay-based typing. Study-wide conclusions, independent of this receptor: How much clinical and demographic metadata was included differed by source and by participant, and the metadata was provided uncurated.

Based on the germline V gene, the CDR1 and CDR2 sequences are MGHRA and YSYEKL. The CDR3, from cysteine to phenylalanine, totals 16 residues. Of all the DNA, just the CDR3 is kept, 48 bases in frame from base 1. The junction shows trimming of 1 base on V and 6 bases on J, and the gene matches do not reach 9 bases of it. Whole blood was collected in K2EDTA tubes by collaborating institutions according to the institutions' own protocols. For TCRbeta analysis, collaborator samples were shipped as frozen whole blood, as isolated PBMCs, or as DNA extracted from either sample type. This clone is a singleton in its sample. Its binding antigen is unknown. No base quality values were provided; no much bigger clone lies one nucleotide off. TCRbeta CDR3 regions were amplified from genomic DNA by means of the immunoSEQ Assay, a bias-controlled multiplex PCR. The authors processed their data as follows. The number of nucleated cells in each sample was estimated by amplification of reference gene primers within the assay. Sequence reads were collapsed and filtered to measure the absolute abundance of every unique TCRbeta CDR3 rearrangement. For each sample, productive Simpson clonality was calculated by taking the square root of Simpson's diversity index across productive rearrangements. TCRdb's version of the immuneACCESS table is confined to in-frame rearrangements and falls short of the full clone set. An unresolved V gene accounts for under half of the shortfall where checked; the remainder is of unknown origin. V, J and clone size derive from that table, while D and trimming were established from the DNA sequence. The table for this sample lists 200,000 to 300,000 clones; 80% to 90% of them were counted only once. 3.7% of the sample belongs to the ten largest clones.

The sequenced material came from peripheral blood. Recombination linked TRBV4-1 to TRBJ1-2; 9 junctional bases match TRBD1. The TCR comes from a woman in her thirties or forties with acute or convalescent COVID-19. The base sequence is TGCGCCAGCAGCCAAGCCTATGGGACAGGGACGGATGGCTACACCTTC. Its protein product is CASSQAYGTGTDGYTF.